Listed below are T cell receptor beta chains from one sample, sequenced in a study of beta chain features in type 1 diabetes. The assay was immunoSEQ multiplex PCR, and TCRdb's table has in-frame clones only and misses some. The data contain tens of thousands of clones, roughly 48% of them singletons. The sequenced material came from stem cell memory CD4+ T cells from blood. The receptor source for this set is a man aged 30 to 39 with type 1 diabetes. Each CDR3 is given with its conserved first and last residue. The order of the fields is clone size, D gene, V gene, J gene, CDR3 protein, CDR3 DNA. A D gene is named only where the DNA matches it firmly. Clone sizes are given selectively: once, few, many, or a class where the clone is expanded.

size: -; D: TRBD2; V: TRBV19; J: TRBJ2-3; CDR3: CASRGGDRTDTQYF; DNA: TGTGCCAGCCGGGGAGGGGACCGCACAGATACGCAGTATTTT
size: -; D: TRBD1; V: TRBV4-2; J: TRBJ2-7; CDR3: CASSQGDGQGYEQYF; DNA: TGTGCCAGCAGCCAAGGTGACGGACAGGGCTACGAGCAGTACTTC
size: few; D: TRBD2; V: TRBV7-9; J: TRBJ2-7; CDR3: CASSLEGLNYEQYF; DNA: TGTGCCAGCAGCTTAGAGGGACTAAACTACGAGCAGTACTTC
size: few; D: -; V: TRBV19; J: TRBJ2-2; CDR3: CASSMRRAANTGELFF; DNA: TGTGCCAGTAGTATGCGGCGAGCGGCGAACACCGGGGAGCTGTTTTTT
size: -; D: -; V: TRBV9; J: TRBJ1-2; CDR3: CASSPDGASYGYTF; DNA: TGTGCCAGCAGCCCAGATGGGGCCTCCTATGGCTACACCTTC
size: few; D: TRBD1; V: TRBV10-3; J: TRBJ2-7; CDR3: CAISATGGEYEQYF; DNA: TGTGCCATCAGTGCGACAGGGGGCGAATACGAGCAGTACTTC
size: -; D: -; V: TRBV21-1; J: TRBJ1-2; CDR3: CASSKANGYGYTF; DNA: TGTGCCAGCAGCAAAGCGAACGGCTATGGCTACACCTTC
size: few; D: TRBD1; V: TRBV7-3; J: TRBJ2-1; CDR3: CASSLRQGANNEQFF; DNA: TGTGCCAGCAGCTTAAGACAGGGGGCCAACAATGAGCAGTTCTTC
size: -; D: -; V: TRBV5-1; J: TRBJ2-3; CDR3: CASSFQGTDTQYF; DNA: TGCGCCAGCAGCTTCCAGGGAACAGATACGCAGTATTTT
size: -; D: -; V: TRBV28; J: TRBJ1-5; CDR3: CASSLPVSNQPQHF; DNA: TGTGCCAGCAGTTTACCAGTTAGCAATCAGCCCCAGCATTTT
size: few; D: -; V: TRBV7-8; J: TRBJ2-1; CDR3: CASSFGSQRAYNEQFF; DNA: TGTGCCAGCAGCTTCGGTAGCCAGCGGGCATACAATGAGCAGTTCTTC
size: few; D: TRBD2; V: TRBV28; J: TRBJ2-7; CDR3: CASSLPLAGGYEQYF; DNA: TGTGCCAGCAGTCTCCCGCTAGCGGGAGGCTACGAGCAGTACTTC
size: -; D: -; V: TRBV18; J: TRBJ1-5; CDR3: CASSPSDSNQPQHF; DNA: TGTGCCAGCTCACCATCAGATAGCAATCAGCCCCAGCATTTT
size: once; D: -; V: TRBV28; J: TRBJ1-2; CDR3: CASGSGAAGGDGYTF; DNA: TGTGCCAGCGGCTCAGGGGCCGCCGGGGGGGATGGCTACACCTTC
size: -; D: -; V: TRBV4-2; J: TRBJ1-3; CDR3: CASSQPRGQYGNTIYF; DNA: TGTGCCAGCAGCCAACCGCGAGGACAGTATGGAAACACCATATATTTT
size: -; D: -; V: TRBV5-1; J: TRBJ2-2; CDR3: CASSLGVANTGELFF; DNA: TGCGCCAGTAGCCTCGGGGTGGCGAACACCGGGGAGCTGTTTTTT
size: -; D: -; V: TRBV9; J: TRBJ1-2; CDR3: CASSVTAGPYGYTF; DNA: TGTGCCAGCAGCGTAACGGCAGGGCCCTATGGCTACACCTTC
size: -; D: TRBD1; V: TRBV18; J: TRBJ2-5; CDR3: CASSPTGQQETQYF; DNA: TGTGCCAGCTCCCCGACAGGGCAACAAGAGACCCAGTACTTC
size: once; D: -; V: TRBV2; J: TRBJ1-1; CDR3: CASRTGQGGQTFF; DNA: TGTGCCAGCAGAACAGGCCAGGGCGGTCAGACTTTCTTT
size: -; D: TRBD2; V: TRBV9; J: TRBJ2-5; CDR3: CASSPRSGRTETQYF; DNA: TGTGCCAGCAGCCCGCGTAGCGGGAGAACGGAGACCCAGTACTTC